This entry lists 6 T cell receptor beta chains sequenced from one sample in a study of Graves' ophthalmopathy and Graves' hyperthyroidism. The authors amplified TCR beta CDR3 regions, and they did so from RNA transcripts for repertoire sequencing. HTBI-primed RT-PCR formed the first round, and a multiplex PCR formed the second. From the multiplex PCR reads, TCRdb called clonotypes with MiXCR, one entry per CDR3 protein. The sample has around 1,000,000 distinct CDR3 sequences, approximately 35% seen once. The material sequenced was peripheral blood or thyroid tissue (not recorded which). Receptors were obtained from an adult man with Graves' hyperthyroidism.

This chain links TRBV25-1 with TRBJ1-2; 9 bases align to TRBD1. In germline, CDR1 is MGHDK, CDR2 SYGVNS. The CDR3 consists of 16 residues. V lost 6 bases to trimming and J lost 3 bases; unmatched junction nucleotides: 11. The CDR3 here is CASSAAGTGRDYGYTF. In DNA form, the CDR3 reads TGTGCCAGCAGCGCAGCCGGGACAGGGAGGGACTATGGCTACACCTTC.

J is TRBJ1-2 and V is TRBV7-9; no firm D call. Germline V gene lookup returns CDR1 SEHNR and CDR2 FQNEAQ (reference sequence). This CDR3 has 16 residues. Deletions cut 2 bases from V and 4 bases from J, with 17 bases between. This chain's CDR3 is CASSLLGRSGCYGYTF. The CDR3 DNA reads TGTGCCAGCAGCTTACTCGGGAGGAGTGGTTGCTATGGCTACACCTTC.

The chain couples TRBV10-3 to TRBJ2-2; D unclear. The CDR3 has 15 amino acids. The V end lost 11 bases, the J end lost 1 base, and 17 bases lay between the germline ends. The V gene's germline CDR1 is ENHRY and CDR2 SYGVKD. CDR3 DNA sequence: TGTGCCGCCCCGGACCGAGGAATGAACACCGGGGAGCTGTTTTTT. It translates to CAAPDRGMNTGELFF.

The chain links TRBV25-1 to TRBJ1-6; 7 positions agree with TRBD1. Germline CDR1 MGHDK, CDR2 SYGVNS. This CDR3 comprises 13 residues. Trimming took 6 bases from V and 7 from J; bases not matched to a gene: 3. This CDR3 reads CASRGTENSPLHF. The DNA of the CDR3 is TGTGCCAGCAGGGGGACAGAAAATTCACCCCTCCACTTT.

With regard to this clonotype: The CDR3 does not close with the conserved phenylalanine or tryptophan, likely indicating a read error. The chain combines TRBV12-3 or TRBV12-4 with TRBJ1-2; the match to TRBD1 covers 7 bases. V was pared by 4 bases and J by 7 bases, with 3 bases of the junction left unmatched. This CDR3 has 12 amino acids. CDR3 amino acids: CASSSTGTGYTL. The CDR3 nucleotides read TGTGCCAGCAGTTCGACAGGGACTGGCTACACCCTC.

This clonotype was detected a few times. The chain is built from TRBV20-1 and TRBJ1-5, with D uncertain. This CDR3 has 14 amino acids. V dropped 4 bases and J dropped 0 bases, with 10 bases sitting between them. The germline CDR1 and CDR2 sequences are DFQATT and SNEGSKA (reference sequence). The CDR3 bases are TGCAGTGCTATCGTTGGCTCTAGCAATCAGCCCCAGCATTTT. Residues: CSAIVGSSNQPQHF.